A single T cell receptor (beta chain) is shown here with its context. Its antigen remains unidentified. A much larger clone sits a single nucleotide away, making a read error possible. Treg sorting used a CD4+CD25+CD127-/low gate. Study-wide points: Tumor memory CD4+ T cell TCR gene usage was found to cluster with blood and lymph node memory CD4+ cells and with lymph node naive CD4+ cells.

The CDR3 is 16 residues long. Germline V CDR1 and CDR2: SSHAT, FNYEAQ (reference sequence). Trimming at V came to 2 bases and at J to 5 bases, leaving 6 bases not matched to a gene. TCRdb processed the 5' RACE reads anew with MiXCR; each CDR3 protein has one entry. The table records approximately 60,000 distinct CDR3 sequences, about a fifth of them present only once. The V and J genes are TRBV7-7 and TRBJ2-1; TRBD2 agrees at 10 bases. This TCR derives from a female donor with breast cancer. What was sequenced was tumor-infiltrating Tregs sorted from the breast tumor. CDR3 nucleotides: TGTGCCAGCAGCTTAAACACTAGCGGGGTCAACAATGAGCAGTTCTTC. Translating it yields CASSLNTSGVNNEQFF.